The source of this T cell receptor beta chain is a study of beta chain features in type 1 diabetes. Study background: Analysis included roughly 100 million sorted cells drawn from all samples.

Trimming took 6 bases from V and 1 from J, leaving 6 bases between them. The germline gives CDR1 SNHLY, CDR2 FYNNEI. This CDR3 is built from 13 residues. Expressed TCRB transcripts were sequenced because the entire RNA isolate underwent reverse transcription. Some clones are missing from TCRdb's copy, which holds only in-frame ones; the method was immunoSEQ multiplex PCR. In the table there are roughly 400,000 clones, roughly 13% of which are singletons. Study observations and caveats: Junctions at VDJ sites from type 1 diabetes patients had fewer insertions and more deletions. Possibly, sequencing cDNA over-represented cells that had high TCR expression levels.

Worth noting for this clone: Its antigen remains unknown.

The chain combines TRBV2 with TRBJ2-2, with D unclear. The origin of this receptor is a man aged 25-45 years in good health. The sequenced material came from naive CD4+ T cells from blood. DNA of the CDR3: TGTGCCAGCAGCATTGGGAACACCGGGGAGCTGTTTTTT. Encoded protein: CASSIGNTGELFF.